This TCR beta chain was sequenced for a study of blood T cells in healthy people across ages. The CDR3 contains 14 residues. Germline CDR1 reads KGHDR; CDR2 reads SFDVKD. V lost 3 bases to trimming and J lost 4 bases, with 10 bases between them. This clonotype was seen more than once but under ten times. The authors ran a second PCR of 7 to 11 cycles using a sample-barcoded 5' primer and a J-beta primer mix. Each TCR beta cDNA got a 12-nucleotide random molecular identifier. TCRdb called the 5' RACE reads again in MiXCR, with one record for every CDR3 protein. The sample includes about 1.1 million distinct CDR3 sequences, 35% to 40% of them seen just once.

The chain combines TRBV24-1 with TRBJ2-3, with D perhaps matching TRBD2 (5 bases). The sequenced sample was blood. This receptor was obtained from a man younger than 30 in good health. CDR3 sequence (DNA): TGTGCCACCAGTGATACCAAAGCGGCAGATACGCAGTATTTT. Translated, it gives CATSDTKAADTQYF.